The 29 T cell receptor beta chains presented below share a single source sample, sequenced in a study of CD8+ T cells in alopecia areata. In each case, RNA was isolated and then reverse transcribed into cDNA as the sequencing template. Here immunoSEQ multiplex PCR was the method, and the copy in TCRdb shows in-frame clones only, minus some. Here the sample spans some 56,000 clones, around 97% being singletons. This material consisted of CD8+ T cells sorted from blood, taken at week 0. The origin of the receptors is a human donor with alopecia areata.

This chain uses TRBV9 with TRBJ2-2, with D unresolved. Germline V gene lookup returns CDR1 SGDLS and CDR2 YYNGEE. V lost 0 bases and J lost 6, with 15 bases in between. CDR3 length: 16 residues. CDR3 bases: TGTGCCAGCAGCGTAGATCCGGACCGAATGTCCGGGGAGCTGTTTTTT. It is translated as CASSVDPDRMSGELFF.

The chain is built from TRBV6-6 and TRBJ2-7; D possibly corresponds to TRBD1 (5 bases). CDR3 length: 15 amino acids. Trimming pared 0 bases from V and 6 bases from J, leaving 15 bases between. In germline, CDR1 is MNHNY, CDR2 SVGAGI (reference sequence). The chain's CDR3 is CASSYSGQGVGEQYF. The CDR3 DNA sequence: TGTGCCAGCAGTTACTCGGGGCAGGGCGTGGGCGAGCAGTACTTC.

This chain uses TRBV11-2 with TRBJ2-7; D is tentatively TRBD1 or TRBD2 (6 bases each). This CDR3 comprises 15 residues. V was pared by 1 base and J by 0 bases, with 10 bases between. Germline CDR1 SGHAT, CDR2 FQNNGV. The CDR3 DNA follows: TGTGCCAGCAGCTTAGCGCCGGGGGCCTCCTACGAGCAGTACTTC. Translating gives CASSLAPGASYEQYF.

The chain's CDR3 is CASSLGYRETQYF. CDR3 nucleotide sequence: TGCGCCAGCAGCTTGGGTTACAGAGAGACCCAGTACTTC. J is TRBJ2-5 and V is TRBV5-1; D unclear. CDR1 is SGHRS and CDR2 is YFSETQ in the germline V gene. The CDR3 consists of 13 residues. Trimming removed 0 bases from V and 4 bases from J, with 7 bases in between.

The rearrangement links TRBV4-3 to TRBJ2-3; D might be TRBD2 (5 bases). The V end was cut by 0 bases, the J end by 0 bases, with 16 bases between. This CDR3 region has 18 residues. Germline CDR1 and CDR2: LGHNA and YSLEER. CDR3 sequence (DNA): TGCGCCAGCAGCCAAGATGGAGGCGGAAGTTATAGCACAGATACGCAGTATTTT. Protein sequence: CASSQDGGGSYSTDTQYF.

The gene calls are TRBV4-1 and TRBJ2-7; D not certain. Germline-derived CDR1 and CDR2 are MGHRA and YSYEKL. The CDR3 contains 13 residues. Trimming pared 1 base from V and 3 bases from J, leaving 7 bases between. The CDR3 here is CASSQVPGYEQYF. DNA for the CDR3: TGCGCCAGCAGCCAAGTTCCGGGCTACGAGCAGTACTTC.

The chain joins TRBV12-5 to TRBJ2-5; no clear D gene. The V end was cut by 3 bases, the J end by 1 base, with 3 bases between. Germline values: CDR1 LGHNT, CDR2 FRNRAP. The CDR3 runs to 12 residues. CDR3 sequence: CASGFGQETQYF. As DNA, the CDR3 is TGTGCTAGTGGTTTTGGCCAAGAGACCCAGTACTTC.

The rearrangement uses TRBV7-6 and TRBJ2-3; 9 bases agree with TRBD2. Germline loops: CDR1 SGHVS, CDR2 FNYEAQ. V was clipped by 3 bases and J by 1 base; unmatched bases: 2. The CDR3 is 15 amino acids. DNA of the CDR3: TGTGCCAGCAGCTTTATAGCGGGGGGCACAGATACGCAGTATTTT. This codes for CASSFIAGGTDTQYF.

This CDR3 is CASSLIQETKNIQYF. Written as DNA, the CDR3 is TGTGCCAGCAGCTTGATCCAGGAAACCAAAAACATTCAGTACTTC. The chain has TRBV5-4 and TRBJ2-4; no reliable D call. V lost 1 base to trimming and J lost 2 bases, with 10 bases between them. The CDR3 sequence is 15 residues long. Germline loops: CDR1 SGHNT, CDR2 YYREEE (reference sequence).

In nucleotides, the CDR3 is TGCAGCGTTGAAAGGTCCACCGGGGAGCTGTTTTTT. This translates into CSVERSTGELFF. J is TRBJ2-2 and V is TRBV29-1; D ambiguous. The CDR3 spans 12 residues. Germline V gene data show CDR1 as SQVTM and CDR2 as ANQGSEA. V was trimmed by 2 bases and J by 4 bases, leaving 5 bases between them.

V and J are TRBV7-9 and TRBJ2-1; D unclear. This CDR3 is 15 amino acids long. V was cut by 3 bases and J by 4 bases, with 13 bases left in between. Per the germline V gene, CDR1 is SEHNR and CDR2 is FQNEAQ (reference sequence). The CDR3 nucleotides are TGTGCCAGCAGCTTCGTTGGGGTCGGTTACAATGAGCAGTTCTTC. Residues: CASSFVGVGYNEQFF.

J is TRBJ1-5 and V is TRBV16; no clear D gene. The CDR3 covers 16 residues. Germline-derived CDR1 and CDR2 are KGHSY and FQNENV. The V end lost 0 bases, the J end lost 0 bases, and 9 bases lay between the germline ends. The CDR3 region is CASSQSPGYSNQPQHF. DNA of the CDR3: TGTGCCAGCAGCCAATCTCCAGGCTATAGCAATCAGCCCCAGCATTTT.

This clone was observed a single time. The chain employs TRBV2 and TRBJ2-7; D perhaps matches TRBD1 (5 bases). Germline loops: CDR1 SNHLY, CDR2 FYNNEI. This CDR3 has 13 residues. The ends were cut back, 3 bases at V and 0 bases at J, with 6 bases in the middle. DNA for the CDR3: TGTGCCAGCAGTGACAGGGCCTCCTACGAGCAGTACTTC. It is translated as CASSDRASYEQYF. Variable domain in full (rest from reference TRBV2 and TRBJ2-7): EPEVTQTPSHQVTQMGQEVILRCVPISNHLYFYWYRQILGQKVEFLVSFYNNEISEKSEIFDDQFSVERPDGSNFTLKIRSTKLEDSAMYFCASSDRASYEQYFGPGTRLTVT.

This chain links TRBV27 with TRBJ2-3; D perhaps matches TRBD2 (6 bases). This CDR3 contains 13 residues. The V and J ends lost 8 bases and 3 bases respectively, with 12 bases between them. The germline V gene has CDR1 MNHEY and CDR2 SMNVEV (reference sequence). The CDR3 reads CASSPGGTDTQYF. The CDR3, as DNA: TGTGCCAGCTCCCCCGGGGGAACAGATACGCAGTATTTT.

V gene TRBV29-1 combines with J gene TRBJ1-2, with D perhaps TRBD1 (6 bases). The CDR3 is 12 residues long. V was shortened by 3 bases and J by 7 bases, with 12 bases between the two germline ends. Per the germline V gene, CDR1 is SQVTM and CDR2 is ANQGSEA. The CDR3 spells CSVERDNSGYTF. For the CDR3, the DNA is TGCAGCGTTGAGAGGGACAATAGTGGCTACACCTTC.

V usage is TRBV10-3 and J usage is TRBJ2-3, with D hard to call. The germline CDR1 and CDR2 sequences are ENHRY and SYGVKD. The CDR3 is 12 residues long. The V end was cut by 3 bases, the J end by 10 bases, with 11 bases between. CDR3 sequence: CAISETGKAQYF. CDR3 nucleotides: TGTGCCATCAGTGAAACGGGTAAAGCGCAGTATTTT.

V gene TRBV9 combines with J gene TRBJ2-7; no clear D gene. Deletions cut 0 bases from V and 0 bases from J, with 7 bases between. The germline V gene encodes CDR1 SGDLS and CDR2 YYNGEE. CDR3 length equals 14 residues. The CDR3, as DNA: TGTGCCAGCAGCGTAGATGGAGACTCCTACGAGCAGTACTTC. It is translated as CASSVDGDSYEQYF.

The genes are TRBV29-1 and TRBJ2-3; 8 bases align to TRBD2. Germline loops: CDR1 SQVTM, CDR2 ANQGSEA. The CDR3 is 17 amino acids. The V and J ends lost 0 bases and 4 bases, in that order; junction bases with no gene match: 12. CDR3 DNA: TGCAGCGTTGAAGACCCCGGACTAGCTGCATGGGCAGATACGCAGTATTTT. It encodes CSVEDPGLAAWADTQYF.

V and J are TRBV5-6 and TRBJ2-7; D gene unclear. Germline V gives CDR1 SGHDT, CDR2 YYEEEE. Trimming shortened V by 0 bases and J by 2 bases, and 3 bases separated the two germline ends. The CDR3 spans 12 residues. The CDR3 is CASSLVTYEQYF. CDR3 bases: TGTGCCAGCAGCTTGGTCACCTACGAGCAGTACTTC.

This chain links TRBV4-1 with TRBJ2-3; TRBD1 agrees at 7 bases. V gave up 4 bases and J gave up 1 base; unmatched junction bases: 8. The CDR3 length is 16 residues. CDR1 and CDR2 from the germline V gene are MGHRA and YSYEKL. The CDR3, as DNA: TGCGCCAGCAGCCCTACTCCGGGACAGCGCACAGATACGCAGTATTTT. Protein sequence: CASSPTPGQRTDTQYF.

The chain uses TRBV29-1 and TRBJ2-7; 7 bases are a match to TRBD1. Germline trimming cut 6 bases from V and 0 bases from J; bases unmatched to any gene: 5. The CDR3 totals 13 residues. CDR1 is SQVTM and CDR2 is ANQGSEA in the germline V gene. CDR3 nucleotides: TGCAGCGTCCGCCGGGACAGCTCCTACGAGCAGTACTTC. Protein sequence: CSVRRDSSYEQYF.

The gene calls are TRBV6-6 and TRBJ2-2, with D maybe TRBD1 (5 bases). The CDR3 length is 15 residues. The germline gives CDR1 MNHNY, CDR2 SVGAGI (reference sequence). Trimming shortened V by 0 bases and J by 3 bases, and 8 bases separated the two germline ends. The chain's CDR3 is CASSYSTEDTGELFF. For the CDR3, the DNA is TGTGCCAGCAGTTACTCGACAGAGGACACCGGGGAGCTGTTTTTT.

The CDR3 bases are TGTGCCAGCAGCCGAAGCACCGCCTTTGGCAATGAGCAGTTCTTC. Protein product: CASSRSTAFGNEQFF. The V call is TRBV7-9, the J call TRBJ2-1; D not resolved. Germline V gene sequence: CDR1 SEHNR, CDR2 FQNEAQ (reference sequence). Trimming left V 5 bases short and J 6 bases short, with 17 bases between. The CDR3 has 15 residues.

The chain joins TRBV7-6 to TRBJ2-2; D is perhaps TRBD1 (6 bases). The CDR3 contains 13 residues. Trimming shortened V by 6 bases and J by 3 bases, and 8 bases separated the two germline ends. Germline CDR1 SGHVS, CDR2 FNYEAQ. The CDR3 DNA follows: TGTGCCAGCAGAGGACAGTACACCGGGGAGCTGTTTTTT. It yields the protein CASRGQYTGELFF.

This rearrangement joins TRBV7-2 to TRBJ2-5; 8 positions agree with TRBD2. The CDR3 spans 14 residues. J lost 1 base, V lost 5 bases, and 3 bases had no gene match. Germline V gene lookup returns CDR1 SGHTA and CDR2 FQGNSA. CDR3 sequence: CASSLGGAQETQYF. DNA of the CDR3: TGTGCCAGCAGCCTCGGGGGGGCCCAAGAGACCCAGTACTTC.

The chain links TRBV4-2 to TRBJ2-7; tentative D call: TRBD1 (6 bases). The CDR3 is 17 residues long. V lost 1 base and J lost 1, with 17 bases in between. The germline CDR1 and CDR2 sequences are LGHNA and YNFKEQ. Written as DNA, the CDR3 is TGTGCCAGCAGCCAAGTCCATACAGGGTCCGAGTCCTACGAGCAGTACTTC. The encoded protein is CASSQVHTGSESYEQYF.

The chain joins TRBV9 to TRBJ2-6; D uncertain. The ends were cut back, 3 bases at V and 1 base at J, with 5 bases in the middle. The germline V gene encodes CDR1 SGDLS and CDR2 YYNGEE. The CDR3 runs 14 residues. The CDR3 is CASSAPSGANVLTF. DNA of the CDR3: TGTGCCAGCAGCGCGCCGTCTGGGGCCAACGTCCTGACTTTC.

A single count supports this clone. This chain joins TRBV6-5 and TRBJ1-2; possible D gene TRBD1, 6 bases. Trimming took 2 bases from V and 6 from J, leaving 13 bases between them. The germline gives CDR1 MNHEY, CDR2 SVGAGI. The CDR3 covers 14 residues. The CDR3 region is CASSYQGGRDGYTF. DNA for the CDR3: TGTGCCAGCAGTTACCAAGGGGGTCGGGATGGCTACACCTTC.

The chain recombines TRBV15 with TRBJ2-1; D is uncertain. Trimming shortened V by 5 bases and J by 4 bases, and 18 bases separated the two germline ends. This CDR3 has 16 residues. Germline V gives CDR1 LNHNV, CDR2 YYDKDF (reference sequence). CDR3 loop: CATSGYQLSSYNEQFF. Here the CDR3 DNA reads TGTGCCACCAGCGGCTACCAACTCTCTTCTTACAATGAGCAGTTCTTC.